This T cell receptor beta chain was recorded in a study of CD8+ T cells in alopecia areata (dated by TCRdb to the late 2010s). Some background on the complete study: The treated patients took part in an open-label pilot trial in which moderate-to-severe alopecia areata was treated with oral tofacitinib at 5 to 10 mg twice daily. Patients received tofacitinib for 6 to 18 months and were then followed off drug for 6 months to check for delayed response and recurrence. For the treated patients, the SALT score, which quantifies what percentage of scalp surface area is affected, served as the measure of disease severity. In both human patients and the C3H/HeJ mouse model, the study applied high-throughput TCRbeta sequencing to look at T cell clonal expansion in alopecia areata. On the human side, TCRbeta sequencing was run on scalp tissue and on sorted CD4+ and CD8+ peripheral blood T cells from healthy controls and from alopecia areata patients with either patchy or totalis/universalis disease. Biopsies were taken from tofacitinib-treated patients at baseline and again at 4 and 24 weeks into treatment, and several of those patients also had a later scalp biopsy. Scalp clonality was compared among normal scalp (n=4), patchy alopecia areata scalp (n=8), and alopecia totalis/universalis scalp (n=8). The RNA source kit depended on sample type: the PAXgene miRNA kit for fixed scalp, the miRNeasy kit for PBMCs, and the RNeasy kit for mouse skin. Amplification of TCRbeta CDR3 regions was done by immunoSEQ multiplex PCR using 35 Vbeta forward primers and 13 Jbeta reverse primers. Overall study results and their limits: TCR sequences shared between patients were less clear than in mice, possibly partly because of HLA diversity in the patient population. Compared with normal scalp, lesional scalp, particularly in alopecia totalis/universalis, had higher clonality and more expanded CD8+ clones, which suggests antigenic drive. During tofacitinib treatment, many expanded lesional clones remained in scalp and blood, and this persistence may partly explain relapse after treatment is stopped. Resident alphabeta T cells in normal human skin are also sequenced, complicating scalp TCR repertoire analysis, unlike mouse skin dominated by gammadelta T cells. Because the treated cohort was small and had only one nonresponder, larger studies are needed to examine links between baseline CD8+ expansion and response. With tofacitinib, both scalp clonality and the number of expanded CD8+ clones among the top 100 scalp clones went down significantly.

The time point label for this specimen denotes: 20 to 30 weeks on oral tofacitinib. The treatment or condition label for this specimen denotes: oral pan-JAK inhibitor, 5-10 mg twice daily. Peripheral blood and lesional scalp punch biopsies were obtained from patients with alopecia areata. PBMCs were separated by density centrifugation and stained for CD3, CD4 and CD8, after which CD4+ and CD8+ T cells were sorted on a FACSAria. The library was prepared using the immunoSEQ multiplex PCR assay. RNA was extracted from all samples and reverse transcribed into cDNA as template for TCR sequencing. First-strand cDNA was synthesized with SuperScript III using a 2:1 mix of oligo-dT and random hexamers. A synthetic immune receptor repertoire was used to assess amplification bias, and residual bias was removed computationally. For the original study's pipeline: Raw reads were preprocessed to remove errors, and CDR3 was defined according to IMGT conventions as the region from the conserved cysteine to phenylalanine. To get clonality, Shannon entropy was normalized by log2 of the number of productive unique TCRs and the result was subtracted from 1. CD4 or CD8 identity of scalp clones was inferred by cross-referencing scalp TCRbeta sequences with sorted blood CD4 and CD8 repertoires. The source is immuneACCESS, and TCRdb retained only in-frame sequences with V and J called. Part of the clones is not carried over; for the studies checked, unresolved V genes explain less than half of this, and the remainder is unexplained. D and trimming were read from the DNA, whereas the V and J calls and clone size are those reported in that table. The sample data list 95,000 to 110,000 clones, and roughly 84% of these were observed just once. Around 25% of the sample rests with the top ten.

As regards this clone: No antigen is known for it. No base quality values were provided; no much bigger clone lies one nucleotide off.

Measured from the cysteine to the phenylalanine, the CDR3 is 14 residues long. Only CDR3 DNA remains: 42 bases, in frame from the first base. The germline V end is reduced by 5 bases and the J end by 5 bases; junction bases left unmatched: 5. The germline V gene specifies SGHTA as CDR1 and FQGNSA as CDR2. The sample consisted of CD8+ T cells sorted from blood, taken at week 24, from a patient treated with tofacitinib. The TCR comes from a human donor with alopecia areata. The sequence links TRBV7-2 to TRBJ2-5, with 10 junctional bases fitting TRBD1. The nucleotide sequence reads TGTGCCAGCAGCACGACAGGGGGCCGGGAGACCCAGTACTTC. Translated, this gives CASSTTGGRETQYF.